A single sample gave rise to the 3 T cell receptor beta chains below, sequenced in a study of CD8+ T cells in alopecia areata. The authors extracted RNA and reverse transcribed it into cDNA as the sequencing template. Method: immunoSEQ multiplex PCR; TCRdb's copy keeps in-frame clones and lacks some. This table holds 130,000 to 150,000 clones, 80% to 90% found once. Sample treatment: oral pan-JAK inhibitor, 5-10 mg twice daily. The input for sequencing was CD8+ T cells sorted from blood, taken at week 4, from a patient treated with tofacitinib. The source of these receptors is a human donor with alopecia areata.

In DNA form, the CDR3 reads TGCGCCAGCAGCAAAAGTCCAGGGGGGGCAGAGACCCAGTACTTC. It codes for CASSKSPGGAETQYF. The chain is built from TRBV4-1 and TRBJ2-5; possibly TRBD1 or TRBD2 for D (7 bases each). Looked up from germline, CDR1 is MGHRA and CDR2 is YSYEKL. The length of the CDR3 is 15 residues. V lost 5 bases and J 4 bases, leaving 17 bases between the germline ends.

The genes are TRBV4-1 and TRBJ1-2; 9 bases fit TRBD1. Germline CDR1 and CDR2: MGHRA and YSYEKL. This CDR3 has 14 residues. V lost 1 base, J lost 7 bases, and 4 bases stayed unmatched. The CDR3 DNA reads TGCGCCAGCAGCCAAGGGGACAGGGTAGCTGGCTACACCTTC. Protein: CASSQGDRVAGYTF.

J is TRBJ2-7 and V is TRBV7-9, with TRBD1 as a possible D gene (6 bases). This CDR3 contains 13 residues. V lost 6 bases to trimming and J lost 2 bases, with 11 bases between them. Per the germline V gene, CDR1 is SEHNR and CDR2 is FQNEAQ (reference sequence). CDR3 nucleotide sequence: TGTGCCAGCAGGGGGGCGAGGACCTACGAGCAGTACTTC. This translates into CASRGARTYEQYF.